Listed below are T cell receptor beta chains from one sample, sequenced in a study of shared clonotypes between healthy human individuals. Clones were read by immunoSEQ multiplex PCR, and TCRdb kept only the in-frame ones, dropping some. The sample records under 2,500,000 clones, 90% to 97% being singletons. The sequenced material came from naive CD4+ T cells sorted from blood. Receptors were obtained from a man between 18 and 35 years old in good health. Both conserved end residues are part of each CDR3. Fields, in order: clone size, J gene, V gene, D gene, CDR3 DNA, CDR3 protein. D genes are given only for firm matches. Size values are once, few and many counts, or a class for expanded clones, and some rows have none.

few | TRBJ1-1 | TRBV6-4 | . | TGTGCCAGCAGTGGCGGGGAAAAATCTGAAGCTTTCTTT | CASSGGEKSEAFF
. | TRBJ2-7 | TRBV2 | TRBD1 | TGTGCCAGCAGTGTTAGGACAGGGGGTTCCTACGAGCAGTACTTC | CASSVRTGGSYEQYF
. | TRBJ1-2 | TRBV18 | . | TGTGCCAGCTCACCAGGCGGGACGGATACTTATGGCTACACCTTC | CASSPGGTDTYGYTF
. | TRBJ1-6 | TRBV19 | . | TGTGCCAGTCAGGAGCAGGGGTACAATTCACCCCTCCACTTT | CASQEQGYNSPLHF
. | TRBJ1-6 | TRBV30 | TRBD1 | TGTGCCTGGGCGACAGGGGTTGTTTCACCCCTCCACTTT | CAWATGVVSPLHF
. | TRBJ2-7 | TRBV6-6 | TRBD2 | TGTGCCAGCAGTAGGGGACTAGCGGGCAATACCTACGAGCAGTACTTC | CASSRGLAGNTYEQYF
. | TRBJ1-1 | TRBV9 | TRBD1 | TGTGCCAGCAGCGTAGGAGGGACAGCCTACACTGAAGCTTTCTTT | CASSVGGTAYTEAFF
. | TRBJ2-2 | TRBV2 | . | TGTGCCAGCAGTGCCGGGGCCGGGGAGCTGTTTTTT | CASSAGAGELFF
. | TRBJ2-3 | TRBV10-2 | TRBD1 | TGCGCCAGCAGGGCAGACAGGGCGAGAAGCACAGATACGCAGTATTTT | CASRADRARSTDTQYF
. | TRBJ2-3 | TRBV27 | . | TGTGCCAGCAGTGTCCGATGGGGCACAGATACGCAGTATTTT | CASSVRWGTDTQYF
. | TRBJ1-2 | TRBV5-1 | . | TGCGCCAGCAGCCACGCACAGGGCCTCAACTATGGCTACACCTTC | CASSHAQGLNYGYTF
. | TRBJ1-2 | TRBV5-1 | . | TGCGCCAGCAGCTGGTCTGGGGAGGGACGCTATGGCTACACCTTC | CASSWSGEGRYGYTF
. | TRBJ1-3 | TRBV28 | . | TGTGCCAGCAGGAAGGACAGTAAAGTCGGAAACACCATATATTTT | CASRKDSKVGNTIYF
. | TRBJ1-4 | TRBV5-1 | . | TGCGCCAGCAGCTTGGCGAACCCTCAGGCCCCAGAGGAAAAACTGTTTTTT | CASSLANPQAPEEKLFF
. | TRBJ2-2 | TRBV4-3 | . | TGCGCCAGCAGCCAAGTCGTAAGCTTGGTCGGGGGTACCGGGGAGCTGTTTTTT | CASSQVVSLVGGTGELFF
. | TRBJ1-5 | TRBV30 | . | TGTGCCTGGGGACTTGGAACGGCGGGTCAGCCCCAGCATTTT | CAWGLGTAGQPQHF
. | TRBJ2-2 | TRBV7-9 | . | TGTGCCAGCAGCTTAGCTGGGGTTCTCGGGGAGCTGTTTTTT | CASSLAGVLGELFF
once | TRBJ2-5 | TRBV7-6 | TRBD2 | TGTGCCAGCAGCTCACTAGCGGGGTTTTCAGATTTGCCCCAGTACTTC | CASSSLAGFSDLPQYF
. | TRBJ1-4 | TRBV28 | . | TGTGCCAGCAGCTCACTGTACAGAGCTGCAACTAATGAAAAACTGTTTTTT | CASSSLYRAATNEKLFF
. | TRBJ1-1 | TRBV27 | TRBD1 | TGTGCCAGTTTCCCGAGGGGGCGTATCCCTGAAGCTTTCTTT | CASFPRGRIPEAFF
once | TRBJ1-5 | TRBV30 | . | TGTGCCTGGACCCTCGGCAATCAGCCCCAGCATTTT | CAWTLGNQPQHF
. | TRBJ1-1 | TRBV23-1 | . | TGCGCCAGCAGTCAATGTTTAGTCGGGCACATGAACACTGAAGCTTTCTTT | CASSQCLVGHMNTEAFF
. | TRBJ1-2 | TRBV6-1 | TRBD1 | TGTGCCAGCAGACGGGACAGGGGTACTAGTGGCTACACCTTC | CASRRDRGTSGYTF
. | TRBJ1-2 | TRBV27 | TRBD1 | TGTGCCAGCAGTTCTGGAAAGGACAGGGGGGTCTATGGCTACACCTTC | CASSSGKDRGVYGYTF
. | TRBJ1-2 | TRBV2 | . | TGTGCCAGCGTGGGGGAGCAGGGGCCCTATGGCTACACCTTC | CASVGEQGPYGYTF
. | TRBJ2-1 | TRBV4-3 | . | TGCGCCAGCAGCCAAGATTCGGGAAAGCAGCAGTTCTTC | CASSQDSGKQQFF
. | TRBJ2-7 | TRBV6-5 | . | TGTGCCAGCAGTTCAGCTAGGGCAGGGGCCCCCTACGAGCAGTACTTC | CASSSARAGAPYEQYF
. | TRBJ1-1 | TRBV5-1 | . | TGCGCCAGCAGCTTGGATCCGGGGCCGGGGACTGAAGCTTTCTTT | CASSLDPGPGTEAFF
. | TRBJ1-1 | TRBV5-1 | TRBD1 | TGCGCCAGCAGCCCTGGGACAGGAATGAACACTGAAGCTTTCTTT | CASSPGTGMNTEAFF
. | TRBJ2-7 | TRBV29-1 | TRBD1 | TGCAGCGTTGAAGCGACAGGGGCCTCCACCGAGCAGTACTTC | CSVEATGASTEQYF
. | TRBJ2-1 | TRBV2 | TRBD2 | TGTGCCAGCACCAGAACTAGCGGTAATTACAATGAGCAGTTCTTC | CASTRTSGNYNEQFF
once | TRBJ1-1 | TRBV7-2 | TRBD1 | TGTGCCAGCAGCCAGGGGACAGGGTTAAACACTGAAGCTTTCTTT | CASSQGTGLNTEAFF
. | TRBJ2-5 | TRBV7-2 | . | TGTGCCAGCAGCTTTCGGGGGGCGGGAGAGACCCAGTACTTC | CASSFRGAGETQYF
. | TRBJ1-4 | TRBV2 | . | TGTGCCAGCAACTCGAAGAGAATGGGGGCAACTAATGAAAAACTGTTTTTT | CASNSKRMGATNEKLFF
. | TRBJ2-5 | TRBV9 | TRBD1 | TGTGCCAGCAGCACGGACAGGCGACCAAGGACCCAGTACTTC | CASSTDRRPRTQYF
. | TRBJ2-3 | TRBV5-1 | . | TGCGCCAGCAGCAACACAGGCACAGATACGCAGTATTTT | CASSNTGTDTQYF
. | TRBJ2-1 | TRBV5-1 | TRBD2 | TGCGCCAGCAGCTTGGCTAGCGGTTCTGAATCCTACAATGAGCAGTTCTTC | CASSLASGSESYNEQFF
. | TRBJ1-1 | TRBV5-6 | . | TGTGCCAGCAGCTTGCCCGGCACTGAAGCTTTCTTT | CASSLPGTEAFF
. | TRBJ2-3 | TRBV4-1 | TRBD1 | TGCGCCAGCAGGAAAAGGGGAACCGGGACAGATCCTAGGAGGACAGATACGCAGTATTTT | CASRKRGTGTDPRRTDTQYF
. | TRBJ2-5 | TRBV29-1 | TRBD2 | TGCAGCGCCGGGAGGGGACTAGCAGACCAAGAGACCCAGTACTTC | CSAGRGLADQETQYF
. | TRBJ2-7 | TRBV30 | . | TGTGCCTGGAGTCCCCCGGGACTCACGAACTCCTACGAGCAGTACTTC | CAWSPPGLTNSYEQYF
. | TRBJ1-1 | TRBV21-1 | . | TGTGCCAGCAAGGGACGGTCCAACACTGAAGCTTTCTTT | CASKGRSNTEAFF
. | TRBJ2-7 | TRBV30 | . | TGTGCCTGGATTGGGGTGGGCGAGCAGTACTTC | CAWIGVGEQYF
. | TRBJ2-5 | TRBV7-9 | . | TGTGCCAGCAGCTTAAATACAGGGCAGGAGACCCAGTACTTC | CASSLNTGQETQYF
. | TRBJ2-7 | TRBV11-2 | TRBD1 | TGTGCCAGCAGCCTCGGGACAGGGGAAAGCGAGCAGTACTTC | CASSLGTGESEQYF
. | TRBJ2-7 | TRBV27 | . | TGTGCCAGCAGTTTAGGTGCCGGCTCCTACGAGCAGTACTTC | CASSLGAGSYEQYF
. | TRBJ1-2 | TRBV6-5 | . | TGTGCCAGCTTCCGGGCCAACTATGGCTACACCTTC | CASFRANYGYTF
. | TRBJ1-3 | TRBV28 | . | TGTGCCAGCAGTCCCTCCCAGGGGAACTCTGGAAACACCATATATTTT | CASSPSQGNSGNTIYF
. | TRBJ2-1 | TRBV10-3 | . | TGTGCCATCAGTTCCTCTAAGGGGGACTACAATGAGCAGTTCTTC | CAISSSKGDYNEQFF
. | TRBJ1-1 | TRBV6-6 | TRBD1 | TGTGCCAGCACTGGGACAGGGAAAGTCACTGAAGCTTTCTTT | CASTGTGKVTEAFF
. | TRBJ1-2 | TRBV7-9 | . | TGTGCCAGCAGCTTAGGACTCCCACCGGAGTATGGCTACACCTTC | CASSLGLPPEYGYTF